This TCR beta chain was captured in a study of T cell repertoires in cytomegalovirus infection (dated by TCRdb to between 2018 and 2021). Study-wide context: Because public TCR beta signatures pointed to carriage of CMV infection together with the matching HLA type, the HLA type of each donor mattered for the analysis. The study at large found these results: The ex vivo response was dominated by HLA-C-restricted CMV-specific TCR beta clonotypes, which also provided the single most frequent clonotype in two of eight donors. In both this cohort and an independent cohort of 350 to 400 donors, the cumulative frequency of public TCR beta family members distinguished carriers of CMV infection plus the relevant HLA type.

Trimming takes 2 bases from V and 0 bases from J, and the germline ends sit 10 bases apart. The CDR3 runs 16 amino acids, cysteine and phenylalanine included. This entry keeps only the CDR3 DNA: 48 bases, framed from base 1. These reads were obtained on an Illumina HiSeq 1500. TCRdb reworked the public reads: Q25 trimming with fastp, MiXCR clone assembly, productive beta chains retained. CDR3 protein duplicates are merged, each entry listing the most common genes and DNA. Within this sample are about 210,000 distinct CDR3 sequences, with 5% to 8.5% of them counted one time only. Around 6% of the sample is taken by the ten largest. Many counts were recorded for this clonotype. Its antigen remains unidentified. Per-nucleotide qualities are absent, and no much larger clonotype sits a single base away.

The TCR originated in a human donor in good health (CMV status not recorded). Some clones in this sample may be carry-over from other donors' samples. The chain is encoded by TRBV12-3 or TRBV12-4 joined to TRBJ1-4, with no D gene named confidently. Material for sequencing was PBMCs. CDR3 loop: CASSLIRQATNEKLFF. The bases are TGTGCCAGCAGTTTAATTCGGCAGGCAACTAATGAAAAACTGTTTTTT.